This T cell receptor beta chain is drawn from a study of T-cell reconstitution after alpha-beta-depleted transplantation in children. Study-wide results and caveats: When one year had passed after transplant, most T-cell counts and diversity came from newly produced T cells. Several hundred expanded graft clones reportedly supplied alpha-beta T cells about two months after transplant.

Using unique molecular identifiers, the investigators prepared the TCRbeta library. TCRdb fed the PCR reads into MiXCR, producing one record per CDR3 protein. Seen here are 300,000 to 400,000 distinct CDR3 sequences, around 15% observed once, and the top ten hold roughly 41%. The sample holds many counts of this clonotype. Its antigen is undetermined. Germline CDR1 reads LGHNA; CDR2 reads YNFKEQ. CDR3 size: 16 residues. Deletions cut 2 bases from V and 8 bases from J, with 19 bases between. The source material was PBMCs, mostly from graft donor cells, sampled 360 days after TCRalphabeta/CD19-depleted stem cell transplant. The chain has TRBV4-2 and TRBJ2-4; D possibly corresponds to TRBD2 (6 bases). The clonotype was recovered from a male patient between 2 and 15 years old who had a stem cell transplant for acute lymphoblastic leukemia, so the T cells may come from the graft donor. The CDR3 sequence is CASSQWAGSAWDIQYF. In DNA, the CDR3 is TGTGCCAGCAGCCAATGGGCGGGGTCCGCTTGGGACATTCAGTACTTC.